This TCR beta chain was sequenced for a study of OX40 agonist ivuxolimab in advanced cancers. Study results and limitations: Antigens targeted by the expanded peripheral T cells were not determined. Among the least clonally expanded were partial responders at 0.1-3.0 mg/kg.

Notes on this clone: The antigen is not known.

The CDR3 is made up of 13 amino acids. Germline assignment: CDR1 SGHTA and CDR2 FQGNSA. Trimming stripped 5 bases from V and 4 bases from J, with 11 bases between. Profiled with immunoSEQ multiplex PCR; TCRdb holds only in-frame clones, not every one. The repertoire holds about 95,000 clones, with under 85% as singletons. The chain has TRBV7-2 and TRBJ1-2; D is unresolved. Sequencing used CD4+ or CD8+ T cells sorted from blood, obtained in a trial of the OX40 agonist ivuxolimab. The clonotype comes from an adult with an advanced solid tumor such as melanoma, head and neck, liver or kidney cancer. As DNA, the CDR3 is TGTGCCAGCAGCACCGGGTCCCGCTATGGCTACACCTTC. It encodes CASSTGSRYGYTF.